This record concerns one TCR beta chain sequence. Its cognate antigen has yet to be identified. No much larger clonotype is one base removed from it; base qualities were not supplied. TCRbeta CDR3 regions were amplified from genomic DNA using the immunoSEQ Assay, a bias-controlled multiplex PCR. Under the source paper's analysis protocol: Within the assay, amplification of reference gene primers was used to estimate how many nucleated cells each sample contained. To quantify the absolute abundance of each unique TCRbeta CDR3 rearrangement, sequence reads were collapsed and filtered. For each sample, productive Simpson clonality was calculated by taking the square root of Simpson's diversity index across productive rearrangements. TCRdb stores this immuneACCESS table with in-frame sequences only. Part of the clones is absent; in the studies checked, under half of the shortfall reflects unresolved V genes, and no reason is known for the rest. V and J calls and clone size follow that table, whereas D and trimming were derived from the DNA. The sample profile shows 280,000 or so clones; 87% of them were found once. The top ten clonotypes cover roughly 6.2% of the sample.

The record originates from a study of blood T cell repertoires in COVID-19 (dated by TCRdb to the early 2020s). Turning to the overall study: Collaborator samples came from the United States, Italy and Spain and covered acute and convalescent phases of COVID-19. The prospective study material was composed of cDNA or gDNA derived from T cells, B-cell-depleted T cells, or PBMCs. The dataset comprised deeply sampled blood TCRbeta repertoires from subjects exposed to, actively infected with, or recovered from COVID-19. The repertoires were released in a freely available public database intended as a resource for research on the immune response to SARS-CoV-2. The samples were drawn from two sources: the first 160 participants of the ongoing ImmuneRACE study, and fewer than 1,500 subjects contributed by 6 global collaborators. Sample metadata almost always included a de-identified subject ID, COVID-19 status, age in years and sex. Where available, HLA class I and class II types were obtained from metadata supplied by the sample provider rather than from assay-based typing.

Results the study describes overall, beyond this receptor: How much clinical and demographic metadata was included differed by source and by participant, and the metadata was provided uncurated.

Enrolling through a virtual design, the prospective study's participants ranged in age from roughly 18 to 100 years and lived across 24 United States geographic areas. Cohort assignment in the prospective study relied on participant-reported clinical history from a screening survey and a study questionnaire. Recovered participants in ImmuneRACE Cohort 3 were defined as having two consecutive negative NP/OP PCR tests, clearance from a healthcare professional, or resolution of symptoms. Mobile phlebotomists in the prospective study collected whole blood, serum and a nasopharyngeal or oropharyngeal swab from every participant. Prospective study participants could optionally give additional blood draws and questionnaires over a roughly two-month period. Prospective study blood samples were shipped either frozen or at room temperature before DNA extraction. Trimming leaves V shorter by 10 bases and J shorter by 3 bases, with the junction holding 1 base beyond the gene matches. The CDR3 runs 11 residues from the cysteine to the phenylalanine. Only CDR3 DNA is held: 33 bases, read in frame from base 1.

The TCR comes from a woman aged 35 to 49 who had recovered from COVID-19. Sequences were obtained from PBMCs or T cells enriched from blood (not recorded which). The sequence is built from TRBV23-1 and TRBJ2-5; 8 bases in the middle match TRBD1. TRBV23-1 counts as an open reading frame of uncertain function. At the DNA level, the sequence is TGCGCCATACAGGGGGAAGAGACCCAGTACTTC. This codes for CAIQGEETQYF.